What follows are 14 T cell receptor beta chains derived from one specimen sequenced in a study of blood T cell repertoires in COVID-19. Assay: immunoSEQ multiplex PCR; the TCRdb copy retains only in-frame clones and omits some. The sample comprises a few hundred thousand clones, over 80% of which are singletons, and around 4.2% rests with the top ten. Source material: peripheral blood. Receptor source: a woman between 45 and 65 years old with active or convalescent COVID-19.

The chain combines TRBV5-4 with TRBJ1-2; 8 nucleotides line up with TRBD1. Germline CDR1 reads SGHNT; CDR2 reads YYREEE (reference sequence). The ends lost 3 bases at V and 2 bases at J; junction bases unmatched: 3. The CDR3 is 14 amino acids. CDR3 DNA: TGTGCCAGCAGCTCCAGGACAGGGAACTATGGCTACACCTTC. It yields the protein CASSSRTGNYGYTF. Based on the CDR3 plus reference TRBV5-4 and TRBJ1-2, the full variable domain is ETGVTQSPTHLIKTRGQQVTLRCSSQSGHNTVSWYQQALGQGPQFIFQYYREEENGRGNFPPRFSGLQFPNYSSELNVNALELDDSALYLCASSSRTGNYGYTFGSGTRLTVV.

In DNA, the CDR3 is TGTGCCAGCAGTACCCGACAGGGTGGTCGGAAGACCCAGTACTTC. Translating it yields CASSTRQGGRKTQYF. The rearrangement uses TRBV27 and TRBJ2-5; 7 nucleotides agree with TRBD1. CDR3 length: 15 residues. Germline loops: CDR1 MNHEY, CDR2 SMNVEV (reference sequence). V was pared by 5 bases and J by 6 bases, with 12 bases of the junction left unmatched.

The V and J genes are TRBV4-1 and TRBJ2-4; 11 bases align to TRBD1. CDR1 and CDR2 (germline): MGHRA, YSYEKL. The CDR3 is made up of 17 amino acids. With V trimmed by 4 bases and J by 1 base, 6 bases remained unmatched. CDR3 loop: CASSPIGQGAAKNIQYF. The CDR3 DNA reads as TGCGCCAGCAGCCCTATCGGACAGGGGGCCGCCAAAAACATTCAGTACTTC.

This clone was seen more than once but under ten times. The J gene is TRBJ1-5, the V gene TRBV4-2; 9 bases align to TRBD1. This CDR3 has 18 residues. After removal of 0 bases from V and 4 bases from J, the junction contained 10 bases not matched to a gene. The V gene's germline CDR1 is LGHNA and CDR2 YNFKEQ. The CDR3 nucleotides read TGTGCCAGCAGCCAAGATCCCACTACAGGGGGCCGTAATCAGCCCCAGCATTTT. Residues: CASSQDPTTGGRNQPQHF.

This clone was seen only a few times. The chain joins TRBV5-6 to TRBJ1-2; maybe TRBD1 (6 bases). Germline CDR1 reads SGHDT; CDR2 reads YYEEEE. V dropped 5 bases and J dropped 4 bases, with 9 bases sitting between them. This CDR3 contains 12 residues. CDR3 in DNA: TGTGCCAGCAGGCGGACAGTCTATGGCTACACCTTC. This encodes CASRRTVYGYTF. Full variable domain (missing parts from reference TRBV5-6 and TRBJ1-2): DAGVTQSPTHLIKTRGQQVTLRCSPKSGHDTVSWYQQALGQGPQFIFQYYEEEERQRGNFPDRFSGHQFPNYSSELNVNALLLGDSALYLCASRRTVYGYTFGSGTRLTVV.

This clone was counted ten times or more. CDR3 sequence: CASTPTRANNEQFF. In nucleotides, the CDR3 is TGTGCCAGCACTCCAACCAGGGCTAACAATGAGCAGTTCTTC. The chain combines TRBV7-8 with TRBJ2-1, with D perhaps TRBD1 (5 bases). The V end was cut by 7 bases, the J end by 5 bases, with 15 bases between. Germline CDR1 is SGHVS and CDR2 is FQNEAQ. The CDR3 contains 14 residues. The variable domain in full, completed from reference TRBV7-8 and TRBJ2-1, reads GAGVSQSPRYKVAKRGQDVALRCDPISGHVSLFWYQQALGQGPEFLTYFQNEAQLDKSGLPSDRFFAERPEGSVSTLKIQRTQQEDSAVYLCASTPTRANNEQFFGPGTRLTVL.

This clone was counted many times. This chain connects TRBV19 to TRBJ2-7, with 9 nucleotides matching TRBD1. This CDR3 has 14 amino acids. Per the germline V gene, CDR1 is LNHDA and CDR2 is SQIVND (reference sequence). The trim removed 3 bases at V and 5 bases at J, leaving 5 bases unmatched. The chain's CDR3 is CASSIRDRDDEQYF. The CDR3 DNA follows: TGTGCCAGTAGTATCCGGGACAGGGACGACGAGCAGTACTTC.

This chain links TRBV11-2 with TRBJ2-6, with D tentatively TRBD1 (6 bases). CDR1 is SGHAT, CDR2 FQNNGV, per germline. The CDR3 length is 17 residues. Trimming left V 5 bases short and J 4 bases short, with 18 bases between. CDR3 amino acids: CASSGNRVGYGANVLTF. CDR3 in DNA: TGTGCCAGCAGCGGAAACAGGGTGGGATACGGGGCCAACGTCCTGACTTTC.

V and J are TRBV18 and TRBJ2-1; the match to TRBD2 covers 14 bases. Germline V lookup: CDR1 KGHSH, CDR2 LQKENI. J lost 10 bases, V lost 5 bases, and 7 bases had no gene match. There are 15 residues in the CDR3. For the CDR3, the DNA is TGTGCCAGCTCAGCGACTAGCGGGAGGGCCACGGAGCAGTTCTTC. Translated, it gives CASSATSGRATEQFF.

J is TRBJ1-5 and V is TRBV5-6, with D perhaps TRBD1 (6 bases). Between the trimmed V and J ends, which lost 5 bases and 2 bases, there was a span of 14 bases. CDR3 length equals 15 residues. Per the germline V gene, CDR1 is SGHDT and CDR2 is YYEEEE. CDR3 in amino acids: CASSGRQGRNQPQHF. The CDR3 region has the DNA TGTGCCAGCAGTGGAAGGCAGGGGCGCAATCAGCCCCAGCATTTT.

V is TRBV4-1 and J is TRBJ2-6; D gene ambiguous. V was trimmed by 0 bases and J by 12 bases, leaving 15 bases between them. The CDR3 is 15 amino acids. Germline assignment: CDR1 MGHRA and CDR2 YSYEKL. The CDR3 DNA reads as TGCGCCAGCAGCCAAGATCTTCTGATACGAGGCGTCCTGACTTTC. It translates to CASSQDLLIRGVLTF.

The chain combines TRBV12-3 or TRBV12-4 with TRBJ1-2, with 9 nucleotides matching TRBD1. The trim removed 3 bases at V and 5 bases at J, leaving 1 base unmatched. This CDR3 contains 13 residues. The chain's CDR3 is CASSFGTGYGYTF. The DNA for the CDR3 is TGTGCCAGCAGTTTCGGGACAGGGTATGGCTACACCTTC.

The CDR3 DNA reads as TGCGCCAGCAGCTTGGGCCCCGTCTCTAGGGAAGCTTTCTTT. This codes for CASSLGPVSREAFF. The rearrangement joins TRBV5-1 to TRBJ1-1; the D is unclear. The ends were cut back, 0 bases at V and 8 bases at J, with 14 bases in the middle. CDR1 is SGHRS, CDR2 YFSETQ, per germline. CDR3 size: 14 residues.

The CDR3 DNA is TGTGCCTGGAGTTCAGGGTACGGCTATGGCTACACCTTC. Amino acid sequence: CAWSSGYGYGYTF. The gene calls are TRBV30 and TRBJ1-2, with D possibly matching TRBD1 (5 bases). CDR1 is GTSNPN, CDR2 SVGIG, per germline (reference sequence). The germline V and J ends were trimmed by 2 bases and 4 bases, with 11 bases remaining between them. The length of the CDR3 is 13 residues.